One and the same sample provided the 28 T cell receptor beta chains below, sequenced in a study of blood T cell repertoires in COVID-19. Data came from immunoSEQ multiplex PCR; TCRdb stores just in-frame clones and leaves some out. The data show fewer than 45,000 clones, about four fifths seen once. The sequenced sample consisted of peripheral blood. These receptors originate from a human donor in a cohort sampled during active COVID-19.

This clone was counted a few times. The chain joins TRBV30 to TRBJ1-1, with D uncertain. Germline lookup yields CDR1 GTSNPN and CDR2 SVGIG (reference sequence). V lost 4 bases and J 1 base, leaving 19 bases between the germline ends. The CDR3 consists of 16 residues. The CDR3 DNA reads as TGTGCCTGGAACGCTGGGCATATGTCATCGAACACTGAAGCTTTCTTT. Translation: CAWNAGHMSSNTEAFF.

The rearrangement links TRBV2 to TRBJ2-2; weak D call: TRBD1 (5 bases). In germline, CDR1 is SNHLY, CDR2 FYNNEI. V shed 4 bases and J shed 6 bases, with 9 bases lying between them. The CDR3 runs 13 residues. In nucleotides, the CDR3 is TGTGCCAGCAGTGGCAGGGCCCCCGGGGAGCTGTTTTTT. As protein: CASSGRAPGELFF.

This chain links TRBV7-9 with TRBJ2-7; 7 nucleotides line up with TRBD1. The junction had 11 bases not matched to a gene; V was cut back by 4 bases and J by 2 bases. The CDR3 sequence is 16 residues long. Germline lookup yields CDR1 SEHNR and CDR2 FQNEAQ (reference sequence). The CDR3 nucleotides are TGTGCCAGCAGCTCACTACAGGGGTCGATCCCCTACGAGCAGTACTTC. This gives the protein CASSSLQGSIPYEQYF.

This clone was picked up a small number of times. CDR3 in amino acids: CASSQGAGRSYNEQFF. In DNA form, the CDR3 reads TGTGCCAGCAGCCAAGGAGCGGGACGTTCCTACAATGAGCAGTTCTTC. This chain uses TRBV14 with TRBJ2-1; TRBD2 aligns across 7 bases. After removal of 1 base from V and 1 base from J, the junction contained 4 bases not matched to a gene. The germline V gene has CDR1 SGHDN and CDR2 FVKESK. There are 16 residues in the CDR3.

The gene calls are TRBV28 and TRBJ1-6, with 7 bases fitting TRBD1. Per the germline V gene, CDR1 is MDHEN and CDR2 is SYDVKM. Trimming cost V 5 bases and J 7 bases; bases outside gene matches: 20. The CDR3 has 19 amino acids. The CDR3 DNA is TGTGCCAGCAGTCTTCCCCCCGGGGACAGTGCCCCCGGGAATTCACCCCTCCACTTT. It translates to CASSLPPGDSAPGNSPLHF.

This clone occurred once. The chain has TRBV3-1 (or the pseudogene TRBV3-2) and TRBJ2-6; 7 bases are shared with TRBD2. V lost 0 bases, J lost 0 bases, and 5 bases stayed unmatched. There are 18 residues in the CDR3. Germline CDR1 LGHDT, CDR2 YNNKEL (reference sequence). The CDR3 protein is CASSQDSRGTSGANVLTF. The CDR3 DNA sequence: TGTGCCAGCAGCCAAGATTCGCGGGGGACCTCTGGGGCCAACGTCCTGACTTTC.

The chain employs TRBV15 and TRBJ2-2; TRBD2 might be the D (5 bases). Germline V gene sequence: CDR1 LNHNV, CDR2 YYDKDF (reference sequence). This CDR3 contains 17 residues. V was clipped by 0 bases and J by 0 bases, with 11 bases between them. The CDR3 DNA sequence: TGTGCCACCAGCAGAGAGCTGGTGGGAGCGAACACCGGGGAGCTGTTTTTT. It yields the protein CATSRELVGANTGELFF.

The DNA for the CDR3 is TGTGCCAGCAGCCTGGTTAGCGGGAGGTTGGAGACCCAGTACTTC. Protein: CASSLVSGRLETQYF. The chain is built from TRBV7-3 and TRBJ2-5, with 10 positions matching TRBD2. Germline-derived CDR1 and CDR2 are SGHTA and FQGTGA. CDR3 length: 15 residues. V dropped 5 bases and J dropped 5; count of bases not matched to a gene: 8.

The rearrangement links TRBV7-7 to TRBJ1-1; D not certain. The CDR3 loop spans 17 amino acids. V was shortened by 1 base and J by 0 bases, with 15 bases between the two germline ends. CDR1 is SSHAT, CDR2 FNYEAQ, per germline (reference sequence). This chain's CDR3 is CASSLGSPTSMNTEAFF. The CDR3 bases are TGTGCCAGCAGCTTAGGTTCCCCGACAAGCATGAACACTGAAGCTTTCTTT.

DNA for the CDR3: TGTGCCAGCAGTGCACAGGGGGCCAAACCGAACACTGAAGCTTTCTTT. It specifies CASSAQGAKPNTEAFF. V and J are TRBV27 and TRBJ1-1; 9 bases line up with TRBD1. Germline CDR1 MNHEY, CDR2 SMNVEV (reference sequence). CDR3 length equals 16 residues. V gave up 5 bases and J gave up 1 base; unmatched junction bases: 8.

The chain is built from TRBV5-1 and TRBJ1-2, with D perhaps TRBD1 (6 bases). V lost 2 bases and J 8 bases, leaving 13 bases between the germline ends. Germline V gene sequence: CDR1 SGHRS, CDR2 YFSETQ. The CDR3 has 13 amino acids. The CDR3 sequence is CASSFGQQGGYTF. In nucleotides, the CDR3 is TGCGCCAGCAGCTTCGGACAGCAGGGAGGCTACACCTTC.

The chain uses TRBV19 and TRBJ1-5, with a weak D call TRBD1 (5 bases). The CDR3 sequence is 14 residues long. Germline V gene lookup returns CDR1 LNHDA and CDR2 SQIVND (reference sequence). V was trimmed by 5 bases and J by 4 bases, leaving 12 bases between them. For the CDR3, the DNA is TGTGCCAGTAGTCTCGACAGAGCTAATCAGCCCCAGCATTTT. Its translation: CASSLDRANQPQHF.

The gene calls are TRBV19 and TRBJ2-7; D is unclear. This CDR3 region has 14 residues. The germline V gene has CDR1 LNHDA and CDR2 SQIVND (reference sequence). The V gene lost 5 bases and the J gene lost 2 bases, with 13 bases spanning the gap. The DNA of the CDR3 is TGTGCCAGTAGTGTGGAGAGTCCAGCCTACGAGCAGTACTTC. Its translation: CASSVESPAYEQYF.

V gene TRBV28 combines with J gene TRBJ1-3, with a weak D call TRBD1 (6 bases). The CDR3 is 15 amino acids. V was cut by 6 bases and J by 0 bases, with 12 bases left in between. Germline V gene lookup returns CDR1 MDHEN and CDR2 SYDVKM. Written as DNA, the CDR3 is TGTGCCAGCAGGCCGGACAGTAACTCTGGAAACACCATATATTTT. This codes for CASRPDSNSGNTIYF.

The CDR3 region has the DNA TGTGCCAGCAGCTTAGGGGCCGATCAGGGGCAGTACTTC. Its translation is CASSLGADQGQYF. The chain has TRBV11-2 and TRBJ2-7; D may be TRBD1 (5 bases). The CDR3 runs 13 residues. Germline V gene lookup returns CDR1 SGHAT and CDR2 FQNNGV. V was pared by 1 base and J by 9 bases, with 13 bases between.

This sequence joins TRBV24-1 and TRBJ2-7, with 10 nucleotides matching TRBD1. V lost 2 bases, J lost 5 bases, and 8 bases stayed unmatched. Germline assignment: CDR1 KGHDR and CDR2 SFDVKD. The CDR3 is made up of 16 amino acids. CDR3 sequence (DNA): TGTGCCACCAGTGATTCTAGACAGGGGGCTTCCCACGAGCAGTACTTC. Translation gives CATSDSRQGASHEQYF.

CDR3 DNA sequence: TGTGCCAGCAGCGCAGGACAGGAGCTAGCCAAAAACATTCAGTACTTC. It yields the protein CASSAGQELAKNIQYF. The chain has TRBV11-3 and TRBJ2-4; 7 nucleotides match TRBD1. Germline assignment: CDR1 SGHNT and CDR2 YENEEA. The CDR3 spans 16 residues. Trimming removed 5 bases from V and 0 bases from J; junction bases left unmatched: 7.

This clone has only a few counts. V and J are TRBV5-1 and TRBJ2-1; the D is unclear. Trimming removed 0 bases from V and 5 bases from J, with 6 bases in between. Germline V gene sequence: CDR1 SGHRS, CDR2 YFSETQ. The length of the CDR3 is 13 residues. CDR3 protein: CASSLAGNNEQFF. Here the CDR3 DNA reads TGCGCCAGCAGCTTGGCAGGCAACAATGAGCAGTTCTTC.

The chain employs TRBV23-1 and TRBJ2-7; 9 nucleotides match TRBD1. TRBV23-1 is labeled an ORF, and its function is uncertain. This CDR3 has 15 amino acids. V gave up 4 bases and J gave up 1 base; unmatched junction bases: 5. CDR3 in DNA: TGCGCCAGCAGTCGATCGGGACAGGGATCCTACGAGCAGTACTTC. Translation: CASSRSGQGSYEQYF.

V and J are TRBV28 and TRBJ2-3, with 10 bases aligning to TRBD2. The CDR3 loop spans 16 amino acids. J gave up 2 bases and V 4 bases, and 6 bases lay outside the gene matches. CDR1 MDHEN and CDR2 SYDVKM come from the germline V gene. The CDR3 spells CASSSLLAGFTDTQYF. CDR3 DNA sequence: TGTGCCAGCAGTTCGTTACTAGCGGGATTCACAGATACGCAGTATTTT.

The gene calls are TRBV10-3 and TRBJ2-3; 9 nucleotides align to TRBD2. Germline V gives CDR1 ENHRY, CDR2 SYGVKD. J gave up 1 base and V 2 bases, and 1 base lay outside the gene matches. The CDR3 is made up of 15 amino acids. CDR3 protein: CAISEVAGGTDTQYF. In DNA, the CDR3 is TGTGCCATCAGTGAGGTAGCGGGAGGCACAGATACGCAGTATTTT.

With regard to this clone: At one of its ends the junction is not consistent with the germline gene, which may arise from a read error. The chain joins TRBV2 to TRBJ2-5, with TRBD1 as a possible D gene (5 bases). The CDR3 length is 13 residues. CDR1 and CDR2 from the germline V gene are SNHLY and FYNNEI. Written as DNA, the CDR3 is TGTGCAAGCAAAATGGGGCGGCAAGAGACCCAGTACTTC. It encodes CASKMGRQETQYF. Using reference TRBV2 and TRBJ2-5 for the parts outside the CDR3, the full variable domain is EPEVTQTPSHQVTQMGQEVILRCVPISNHLYFYWYRQILGQKVEFLVSFYNNEISEKSEIFDDQFSVERPDGSNFTLKIRSTKLEDSAMYFCASKMGRQETQYFGPGTRLLVL.

The rearrangement links TRBV30 to TRBJ1-2; 8 nucleotides agree with TRBD1. Germline V lookup: CDR1 GTSNPN, CDR2 SVGIG (reference sequence). This CDR3 region has 13 residues. Trimming removed 0 bases from V and 5 bases from J; junction bases left unmatched: 2. The CDR3 loop reads CAWSVYRGYGYTF. The CDR3 DNA reads TGTGCCTGGAGTGTTTACAGGGGGTATGGCTACACCTTC.

The J gene is TRBJ2-7, the V gene TRBV28; 8 nucleotides align to TRBD2. The CDR3 runs to 16 residues. V trimming: 2 bases; J trimming: 7 bases; junction bases outside the gene matches: 13. The V gene's germline CDR1 is MDHEN and CDR2 SYDVKM. The CDR3: CASSLPSAGVTGEQYF. CDR3 nucleotide sequence: TGTGCCAGCAGTTTACCTTCAGCGGGAGTAACGGGTGAGCAGTACTTC. Drawing the rest from reference TRBV28 and TRBJ2-7, the complete variable domain is DVKVTQSSRYLVKRTGEKVFLECVQDMDHENMFWYRQDPGLGLRLIYFSYDVKMKEKGDIPEGYSVSREKKERFSLILESASTNQTSMYLCASSLPSAGVTGEQYFGPGTRLTVT.

This chain links TRBV27 with TRBJ2-2, with 7 bases matching TRBD2. The CDR3 length is 13 residues. Germline V gene data show CDR1 as MNHEY and CDR2 as SMNVEV (reference sequence). With 6 bases clipped from V and 4 bases from J, the junction kept 2 bases outside the gene matches. CDR3 bases: TGTGCCAGCAGCCGGGAGGCCACCGGGGAGCTGTTTTTT. Its translation: CASSREATGELFF.

This chain connects TRBV15 to TRBJ1-2; D is perhaps TRBD1 (5 bases). V lost 2 bases to trimming and J lost 6 bases, with 10 bases between them. Germline loops: CDR1 LNHNV, CDR2 YYDKDF (reference sequence). The CDR3 has 13 amino acids. CDR3 amino acids: CATSRRSGDGYTF. The CDR3 region has the DNA TGTGCCACCAGCAGAAGGTCGGGGGATGGCTACACCTTC.

The rearrangement uses TRBV24-1 and TRBJ1-5; 10 positions match TRBD1. V gave up 3 bases and J gave up 7 bases; unmatched junction bases: 2. The CDR3 loop spans 14 amino acids. Germline CDR1 is KGHDR and CDR2 is SFDVKD. The CDR3 reads CATSDGDRGQPQHF. The DNA for the CDR3 is TGTGCCACCAGTGATGGGGACAGGGGACAGCCCCAGCATTTT.

The chain has TRBV3-1 (or the pseudogene TRBV3-2) and TRBJ2-1; a weak D match, TRBD1 (7 bases). V was pared by 1 base and J by 5 bases, with 12 bases between. This CDR3 is 15 amino acids long. Germline V lookup: CDR1 LGHDT, CDR2 YNNKEL (reference sequence). The CDR3 sequence: CASSQGSRGDNEQFF. CDR3 bases: TGTGCCAGCAGCCAAGGGTCCAGGGGGGACAATGAGCAGTTCTTC.